These T cell receptor beta chains were read from a single sample in a study of response to subunit inactivated influenza vaccine. TCRdb used MiXCR to reprocess the RT-PCR reads, holding one entry per CDR3 protein. The table has hundreds of thousands of distinct CDR3 sequences, around 11% seen once. A further study also used this sample, focusing on T cells expressing NK-cell markers.

The source was PBMCs from blood, collected on the day of vaccination. The receptors stem from a man aged 50 or older who received an inactivated influenza vaccine. Each CDR3 is given with its conserved first and last residue. The order of the fields is V gene, clone size, J gene, D gene, CDR3 protein, CDR3 DNA. D genes are given only for firm matches. A clone size is listed for some rows: how often the clone was seen (once, few, many), or a class if it is expanded.

v_call: TRBV4-1
clone_size: NA
j_call: TRBJ2-5
d_call: NA
cdr3_aa: CASSQEVGAQYF
cdr3_nt: TGCGCCAGCAGCCAAGAGGTGGGAGCCCAGTACTTC

v_call: TRBV20-1
clone_size: NA
j_call: TRBJ1-5
d_call: TRBD1
cdr3_aa: CSARKQGDLNQPQHF
cdr3_nt: TGCAGTGCTAGGAAACAGGGGGACCTCAATCAGCCCCAGCATTTT

v_call: TRBV12-3/TRBV12-4
clone_size: NA
j_call: TRBJ2-7
d_call: NA
cdr3_aa: CASRERVGEQYF
cdr3_nt: TGTGCCAGCCGGGAGAGGGTTGGCGAGCAGTACTTC

v_call: TRBV5-1
clone_size: few
j_call: TRBJ2-7
d_call: TRBD1
cdr3_aa: CASSSPDRGFTEQYF
cdr3_nt: TGCGCCAGCAGCTCCCCGGACAGGGGGTTCACCGAGCAGTACTTC

v_call: TRBV6-1
clone_size: few
j_call: TRBJ2-7
d_call: NA
cdr3_aa: CASSPQASPYEQYF
cdr3_nt: TGTGCCAGCAGCCCTCAAGCAAGTCCCTACGAGCAGTACTTC

v_call: TRBV7-9
clone_size: NA
j_call: TRBJ2-1
d_call: NA
cdr3_aa: CASSLGFPGEQFF
cdr3_nt: TGTGCCAGCAGCTTAGGATTTCCGGGCGAGCAGTTCTTC

v_call: TRBV4-3
clone_size: few
j_call: TRBJ2-7
d_call: NA
cdr3_aa: CASSQTRGGSYEQYF
cdr3_nt: TGCGCCAGCAGCCAAACCAGGGGAGGATCCTACGAGCAGTACTTC

v_call: TRBV20-1
clone_size: few
j_call: TRBJ2-7
d_call: NA
cdr3_aa: CSASRTSYEQYF
cdr3_nt: TGCAGTGCTAGTCGAACCTCCTACGAGCAGTACTTC

v_call: TRBV6-2/TRBV6-3
clone_size: NA
j_call: TRBJ2-5
d_call: TRBD2
cdr3_aa: CASSLWTSGSGGETQYF
cdr3_nt: TGTGCCAGCAGCCTGTGGACTAGCGGGAGCGGGGGAGAGACCCAGTACTTC

v_call: TRBV29-1
clone_size: few
j_call: TRBJ2-2
d_call: NA
cdr3_aa: CSVGYTGELFF
cdr3_nt: TGCAGCGTGGGGTACACCGGGGAGCTGTTTTTT

v_call: TRBV28
clone_size: NA
j_call: TRBJ2-3
d_call: NA
cdr3_aa: CASSLDSEGTDTQYF
cdr3_nt: TGTGCCAGCAGTTTGGACTCGGAGGGCACAGATACGCAGTATTTT

v_call: TRBV5-1
clone_size: NA
j_call: TRBJ2-1
d_call: NA
cdr3_aa: CASSLGGGGSSYNEQFF
cdr3_nt: TGCGCCAGCAGCTTGGGCGGAGGCGGTAGCTCCTACAATGAGCAGTTCTTC

v_call: TRBV3-1
clone_size: few
j_call: TRBJ2-7
d_call: TRBD2
cdr3_aa: CASSQDGSGGLYEQYF
cdr3_nt: TGTGCCAGCAGCCAAGACGGCAGCGGGGGCCTCTACGAGCAGTACTTC

v_call: TRBV5-1
clone_size: NA
j_call: TRBJ2-7
d_call: TRBD1
cdr3_aa: CASRQSPTGVYEQYF
cdr3_nt: TGCGCCAGCAGGCAATCGCCGACAGGGGTCTACGAGCAGTACTTC

v_call: TRBV4-3
clone_size: NA
j_call: TRBJ1-1
d_call: NA
cdr3_aa: CASSQERVFGTEAFF
cdr3_nt: TGCGCCAGCAGCCAAGAGAGGGTATTTGGCACTGAAGCTTTCTTT

v_call: TRBV12-3/TRBV12-4
clone_size: once
j_call: TRBJ1-5
d_call: TRBD1
cdr3_aa: CASSWGQKNQPQHF
cdr3_nt: TGTGCCAGCAGCTGGGGACAGAAAAATCAGCCCCAGCATTTT

v_call: TRBV28
clone_size: few
j_call: TRBJ2-2
d_call: NA
cdr3_aa: CASISLGGTGELFF
cdr3_nt: TGTGCCAGCATCTCCCTCGGGGGCACCGGGGAGCTGTTTTTT

v_call: TRBV11-2
clone_size: NA
j_call: TRBJ2-3
d_call: TRBD2
cdr3_aa: CASSSSVPGLAGRGTDTQYF
cdr3_nt: TGTGCCAGCAGCTCCTCAGTCCCGGGACTAGCGGGACGGGGCACAGATACGCAGTATTTT

v_call: TRBV12-3/TRBV12-4
clone_size: NA
j_call: TRBJ2-1
d_call: NA
cdr3_aa: CASSLGERNEQFF
cdr3_nt: TGTGCCAGCAGCCTGGGGGAGAGGAATGAGCAGTTCTTC

v_call: TRBV27
clone_size: few
j_call: TRBJ2-6
d_call: NA
cdr3_aa: CASSFTVGAGANVLTF
cdr3_nt: TGTGCCAGCAGTTTTACCGTGGGGGCTGGGGCCAACGTCCTGACTTTC

v_call: TRBV12-3/TRBV12-4
clone_size: NA
j_call: TRBJ2-5
d_call: TRBD2
cdr3_aa: CASRGLAGEGVETQYF
cdr3_nt: TGTGCCAGTAGGGGACTAGCGGGGGAAGGGGTGGAGACCCAGTACTTC

v_call: TRBV6-5
clone_size: NA
j_call: TRBJ2-2
d_call: TRBD2
cdr3_aa: CASSHGTSDGELFF
cdr3_nt: TGTGCCAGCAGTCACGGGACTAGCGACGGGGAGCTGTTTTTT

v_call: TRBV7-9
clone_size: many
j_call: TRBJ2-7
d_call: TRBD2
cdr3_aa: CASSGRLAGASYEQYF
cdr3_nt: TGTGCCAGCAGCGGACGACTAGCGGGGGCCTCCTACGAGCAGTACTTC

v_call: TRBV6-6
clone_size: NA
j_call: TRBJ1-2
d_call: TRBD1
cdr3_aa: CASFDRDNYGYTF
cdr3_nt: TGTGCCAGCTTCGACAGGGATAACTATGGCTACACCTTC

v_call: TRBV9
clone_size: NA
j_call: TRBJ1-2
d_call: NA
cdr3_aa: CASSSRKRGHYGYTF
cdr3_nt: TGTGCCAGCAGCTCCCGGAAGAGGGGTCACTATGGCTACACCTTC

v_call: TRBV20-1
clone_size: NA
j_call: TRBJ2-7
d_call: TRBD2
cdr3_aa: CSAMDAGGREQYF
cdr3_nt: TGCAGTGCTATGGACGCGGGAGGGCGGGAGCAGTACTTC

v_call: TRBV3-1
clone_size: few
j_call: TRBJ2-7
d_call: TRBD2
cdr3_aa: CASSQGAGGDQHF
cdr3_nt: TGTGCCAGCAGCCAAGGTGCGGGAGGGGACCAACACTTC

v_call: TRBV20-1
clone_size: few
j_call: TRBJ2-1
d_call: NA
cdr3_aa: CSLAGRSYNEQFF
cdr3_nt: TGCAGTCTGGCGGGGAGGTCCTACAATGAGCAGTTCTTC

v_call: TRBV6-2/TRBV6-3
clone_size: NA
j_call: TRBJ2-7
d_call: NA
cdr3_aa: CASSYSPRQFFSYEQYF
cdr3_nt: TGTGCCAGCAGTTACTCCCCAAGACAGTTTTTCTCCTACGAGCAGTACTTC

v_call: TRBV7-8
clone_size: NA
j_call: TRBJ2-2
d_call: TRBD1
cdr3_aa: CASSLADRADTGELFF
cdr3_nt: TGTGCCAGCAGCTTAGCGGACAGGGCGGACACCGGGGAGCTGTTTTTT

v_call: TRBV12-3/TRBV12-4
clone_size: few
j_call: TRBJ1-1
d_call: NA
cdr3_aa: CASRTATEAFF
cdr3_nt: TGTGCCAGTAGAACGGCCACTGAAGCTTTCTTT

v_call: TRBV7-2
clone_size: many
j_call: TRBJ2-1
d_call: NA
cdr3_aa: CASSSTGLLHNEQFF
cdr3_nt: TGTGCCAGCAGCTCCACGGGACTCTTACACAATGAGCAGTTCTTC

v_call: TRBV5-6
clone_size: NA
j_call: TRBJ1-5
d_call: NA
cdr3_aa: CASSLGVAQPQHF
cdr3_nt: TGTGCCAGCAGCTTGGGGGTAGCTCAGCCCCAGCATTTT

v_call: TRBV3-1
clone_size: many
j_call: TRBJ2-3
d_call: TRBD2
cdr3_aa: CASSLSGSARTDTQYF
cdr3_nt: TGTGCCAGCAGCCTTAGCGGGAGTGCCCGGACAGATACGCAGTATTTT

v_call: TRBV7-2
clone_size: NA
j_call: TRBJ2-7
d_call: NA
cdr3_aa: CASSLGRPPSYEQYF
cdr3_nt: TGTGCCAGCAGCTTAGGCAGGCCTCCCTCCTACGAGCAGTACTTC

v_call: TRBV6-2/TRBV6-3
clone_size: few
j_call: TRBJ1-1
d_call: NA
cdr3_aa: CASSYSGSRAFF
cdr3_nt: TGTGCCAGCAGTTACTCGGGGTCGAGAGCTTTCTTT

v_call: TRBV5-5
clone_size: NA
j_call: TRBJ1-5
d_call: NA
cdr3_aa: CASSLDLGQPQHF
cdr3_nt: TGTGCCAGCAGCTTGGATTTAGGTCAGCCCCAGCATTTT

v_call: TRBV5-1
clone_size: NA
j_call: TRBJ1-5
d_call: NA
cdr3_aa: CASSPGSNSNQPQHF
cdr3_nt: TGCGCCAGCAGCCCAGGGAGTAATAGCAATCAGCCCCAGCATTTT

v_call: TRBV5-1
clone_size: NA
j_call: TRBJ2-2
d_call: NA
cdr3_aa: CASSLSQQDTGELFF
cdr3_nt: TGCGCCAGCAGCTTATCTCAACAGGACACCGGGGAGCTGTTTTTT

v_call: TRBV20-1
clone_size: few
j_call: TRBJ2-3
d_call: TRBD2
cdr3_aa: CSATTRTGLATDTQYF
cdr3_nt: TGCAGTGCTACCACCCGGACGGGACTAGCCACAGATACGCAGTATTTT

v_call: TRBV28
clone_size: NA
j_call: TRBJ2-7
d_call: TRBD2
cdr3_aa: CASSLWSSGGYEQYF
cdr3_nt: TGTGCCAGCAGTTTATGGTCTAGCGGGGGGTACGAGCAGTACTTC

v_call: TRBV5-1
clone_size: NA
j_call: TRBJ2-3
d_call: TRBD2
cdr3_aa: CASSEGLATDTQYF
cdr3_nt: TGCGCCAGCAGCGAGGGACTAGCAACAGATACGCAGTATTTT

v_call: TRBV4-3
clone_size: NA
j_call: TRBJ1-1
d_call: NA
cdr3_aa: CASSQDLPGRTEAFF
cdr3_nt: TGCGCCAGCAGCCAAGATCTCCCCGGAAGGACTGAAGCTTTCTTT

v_call: TRBV15
clone_size: many
j_call: TRBJ2-3
d_call: TRBD2
cdr3_aa: CATSSLRGGTDTQYF
cdr3_nt: TGTGCCACCAGCAGCTTACGGGGGGGCACAGATACGCAGTATTTT

v_call: TRBV7-3
clone_size: few
j_call: TRBJ2-3
d_call: NA
cdr3_aa: CASSSGAGTDTQYF
cdr3_nt: TGTGCCAGCAGCTCGGGGGCGGGCACAGATACGCAGTATTTT

v_call: TRBV4-3
clone_size: few
j_call: TRBJ1-4
d_call: NA
cdr3_aa: CASSQVEEEKLFF
cdr3_nt: TGCGCCAGCAGCCAAGTGGAGGAGGAAAAACTGTTTTTT

v_call: TRBV5-6
clone_size: few
j_call: TRBJ2-2
d_call: NA
cdr3_aa: CASSLAFSTAAGELFF
cdr3_nt: TGTGCCAGCAGCTTGGCCTTTTCGACAGCCGCCGGGGAGCTGTTTTTT

v_call: TRBV5-1
clone_size: NA
j_call: TRBJ2-2
d_call: NA
cdr3_aa: CASSLDWGNTGELFF
cdr3_nt: TGCGCCAGCAGCTTGGACTGGGGGAACACCGGGGAGCTGTTTTTT

v_call: TRBV4-3
clone_size: once
j_call: TRBJ2-3
d_call: TRBD2
cdr3_aa: CASSQDQRGPTDTQYF
cdr3_nt: TGCGCCAGCAGCCAAGATCAGCGGGGCCCCACAGATACGCAGTATTTT

v_call: TRBV10-3
clone_size: NA
j_call: TRBJ2-3
d_call: TRBD2
cdr3_aa: CAISNYGGRELTDTQYF
cdr3_nt: TGTGCCATCAGTAACTACGGCGGGCGGGAGCTCACAGATACGCAGTATTTT

v_call: TRBV5-1
clone_size: NA
j_call: TRBJ2-7
d_call: NA
cdr3_aa: CASSGGPGGYEQYF
cdr3_nt: TGCGCCAGCAGCGGCGGGCCAGGGGGGTACGAGCAGTACTTC

v_call: TRBV6-2/TRBV6-3
clone_size: few
j_call: TRBJ1-1
d_call: NA
cdr3_aa: CASSWGANTEAFF
cdr3_nt: TGTGCCAGCAGTTGGGGGGCGAACACTGAAGCTTTCTTT

v_call: TRBV4-3
clone_size: NA
j_call: TRBJ2-3
d_call: TRBD2
cdr3_aa: CASSQDWTSRTDTQYF
cdr3_nt: TGCGCCAGCAGCCAAGACTGGACTAGTAGAACAGATACGCAGTATTTT

v_call: TRBV29-1
clone_size: few
j_call: TRBJ2-5
d_call: NA
cdr3_aa: CSVIGGAVGETQYF
cdr3_nt: TGCAGCGTTATTGGAGGGGCGGTGGGAGAGACCCAGTACTTC